The clone carrying this T cell receptor beta chain was seen ten or more times. Its antigen is as yet unknown. Germline V gene sequence: CDR1 MNHEY, CDR2 SVGAGI. The CDR3 contains 16 residues. V trimming: 0 bases; J trimming: 6 bases; junction bases outside the gene matches: 10. RNA transcripts gave rise to amplified TCR beta CDR3 regions. The study used the HTBI primer set for a first-round RT-PCR of the TCR CDR3. A single record per CDR3 protein comes from TCRdb applying MiXCR to the multiplex PCR reads. The sample records 350,000 or so distinct CDR3 sequences, 18% being singletons. The data were obtained in a study of T cells in Graves' hyperthyroidism and ophthalmopathy. Findings and limits, study-wide: Researchers report that a 13 V-J model separated ophthalmopathy from stable hyperthyroidism.

Source material for PBMCs was more than 9.5 ml fresh peripheral blood. The receptor comes from a woman in her forties with Graves' ophthalmopathy. This chain uses TRBV6-5 with TRBJ2-7, with TRBD2 identical over 8 bases. Specimen: blood. The CDR3 bases are TGTGCCAGCAGTTACTCTAGCGGGACCCCTGTTAGCGAGCAGTACTTC. Residues: CASSYSSGTPVSEQYF.